This entry describes one T cell receptor (beta chain). Its binding antigen is unknown. Within one base of it there is no much larger clone, and no base qualities were kept. The CDR3 runs 14 amino acids, cysteine and phenylalanine included. This entry keeps only the CDR3 DNA: 42 bases, framed from base 1. The label giving this sample's time point can be read as: cells obtained before transplantation from donor or recipient. CD3+CD4+ and CD3+CD8+ populations were FACS-sorted from unstimulated pre-transplant donor and recipient cells taken from spleen or lymph nodes. This sample is drawn from a study of graft-versus-host responses after intestinal transplantation (dated by TCRdb to the early 2020s). With respect to the entire study: The transplants that recipients received were multivisceral, liver-intestinal, or isolated intestinal. Every recipient was given anti-thymocyte globulin induction, then maintenance tacrolimus and steroids for 3 to 4 years. Graft-versus-host and host-versus-graft alloreactive T cell clones were tracked in the graft, circulation and bone marrow after intestinal transplantation using bulk TCR-beta CDR3 sequencing. To identify alloreactive clones, pre-transplant mixed lymphocyte reaction products were sequenced and compared with unstimulated pre-transplant donor and recipient T cells. The cohort enrolled 24 intestinal transplant recipients including one retransplant, and a few patients lacking pretransplant specimens were excluded. A peak of at least 4% donor T cells among recipient peripheral blood mononuclear cells was the definition used for donor T cell macrochimerism. Rather than going through the commercial service, samples from three later patients were sequenced in-house on an Illumina MiSeq and processed with MiXCR. Results and caveats for the whole study, not just this receptor: Early after transplant, peak levels of circulating GvH clones were associated with declines in HvG clones. Patients with donor T cell macrochimerism had high GvH to HvG T cell clonal ratios in their allografts. GvH clones were detected in recipient bone marrow, and some of these GvH clones were observed earlier in ileal mucosa or blood, consistent with an intestinal mucosal origin. The conclusions were limited by the relatively low number and heterogeneity of the intestinal transplant patients.

Library preparation was by the immunoSEQ multiplex PCR assay. For most patients, genomic DNA was isolated using the Qiagen DNeasy Blood and Tissue Kit and was shipped frozen to Adaptive Biotechnologies for TCR sequencing. For most patients, genomic DNA was subjected to high-throughput TCR-beta CDR3 sequencing by Adaptive Biotechnologies. As for how the authors treated the data: Adaptive's ImmunoSEQ software was the source of the TCR sequencing data for 15 to 20 patients, while a few other patients were processed with MiXCR and VDJtools. CD4 versus CD8 sorting errors were corrected by removing sequences found in both subsets at a frequency ratio below 5:1. CDR3 nucleotide sequences shared between donor and recipient were removed because their origin could not be assigned. Alloreactive clones required at least 2-fold expansion over unstimulated cells and minimum CFSE-low frequency of 0.002% (template counts) or 0.001% (read counts). Clones were considered mappable if detected in sequenced pre-transplant spleen, lymph node, or MLR CFSE-low populations of the donor or recipient. Cumulative frequency of alloreactive clones was calculated as a percentage of all sequences weighted by copy number. TCRdb retrieved this table from immuneACCESS and kept in-frame rearrangements only. Not all clones are present; in checked studies, unresolved V genes account for under half, and no reason is known for the remainder. D and trimming were read from the DNA, whereas the V and J calls and clone size are those reported in that table. A total of roughly 120,000 clones appear in this sample, 85% to 95% of them only once. The top ten clonotypes cover roughly 3.5% of the sample.

Sequenced material: unstimulated CD8+ T cells sorted from spleen or lymph node cells, taken before intestinal transplant. This receptor was identified in a human donor who received an intestinal transplant. The chain is assembled from TRBV7-5 and TRBJ1-1. TRBV7-5 is a pseudogene segment. In nucleotides, the sequence is TGTGTCAGAAGCCCCGCTAGGGAGAACACTGAAGCTTTCTTT. It translates to CVRSPARENTEAFF.